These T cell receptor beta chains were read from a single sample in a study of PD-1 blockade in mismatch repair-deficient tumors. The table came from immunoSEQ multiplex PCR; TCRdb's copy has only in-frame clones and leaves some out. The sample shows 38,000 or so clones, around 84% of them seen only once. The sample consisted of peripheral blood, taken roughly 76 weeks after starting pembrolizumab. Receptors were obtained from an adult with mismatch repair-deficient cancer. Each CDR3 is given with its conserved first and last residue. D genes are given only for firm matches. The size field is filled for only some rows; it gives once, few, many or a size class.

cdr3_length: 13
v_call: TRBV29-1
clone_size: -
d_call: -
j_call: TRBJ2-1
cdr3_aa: CSVERGSGNEQFF
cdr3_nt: TGCAGCGTTGAGCGGGGTTCTGGCAATGAGCAGTTCTTC

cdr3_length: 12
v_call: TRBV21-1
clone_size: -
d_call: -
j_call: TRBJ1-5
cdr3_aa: CAKIGENQPQHF
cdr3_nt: TGTGCCAAGATAGGGGAGAATCAGCCCCAGCATTTT

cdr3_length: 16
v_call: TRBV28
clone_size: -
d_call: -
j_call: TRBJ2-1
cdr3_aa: CASEGGQGFSYNEQFF
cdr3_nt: TGTGCCAGCGAAGGGGGGCAGGGCTTCTCCTACAATGAGCAGTTCTTC

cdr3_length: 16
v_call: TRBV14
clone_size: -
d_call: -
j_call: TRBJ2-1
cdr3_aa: CASSQVTWGPYNEQFF
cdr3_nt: TGTGCCAGCAGCCAAGTGACGTGGGGTCCATACAATGAGCAGTTCTTC

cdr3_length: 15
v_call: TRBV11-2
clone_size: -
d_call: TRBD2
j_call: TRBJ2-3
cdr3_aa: CASSLSGRGTDTQYF
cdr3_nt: TGTGCCAGCAGCCTTAGCGGGAGAGGCACAGATACGCAGTATTTT

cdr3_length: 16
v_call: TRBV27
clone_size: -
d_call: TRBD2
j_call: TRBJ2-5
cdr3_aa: CASSPSLAELQETQYF
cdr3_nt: TGTGCCAGCAGTCCGTCACTAGCGGAGCTACAAGAGACCCAGTACTTC

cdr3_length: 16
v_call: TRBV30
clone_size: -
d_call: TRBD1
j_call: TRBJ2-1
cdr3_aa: CAWSGQGLASYNEQFF
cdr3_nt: TGTGCCTGGAGTGGACAGGGTCTCGCAAGCTACAATGAGCAGTTCTTC

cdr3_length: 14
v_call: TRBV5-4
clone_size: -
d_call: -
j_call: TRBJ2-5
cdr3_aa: CASSRVEGVETQYF
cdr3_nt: TGTGCCAGCAGCCGTGTGGAGGGAGTAGAGACCCAGTACTTC

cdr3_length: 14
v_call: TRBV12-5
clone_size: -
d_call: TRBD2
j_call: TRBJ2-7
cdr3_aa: CASAGTSGTYEQYF
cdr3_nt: TGTGCTAGTGCCGGGACTAGCGGGACCTACGAGCAGTACTTC

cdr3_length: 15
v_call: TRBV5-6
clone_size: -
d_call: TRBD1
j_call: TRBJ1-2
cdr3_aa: CASSLVGTGAVGYTF
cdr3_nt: TGTGCCAGCAGCTTGGTTGGGACAGGGGCTGTTGGCTACACCTTC

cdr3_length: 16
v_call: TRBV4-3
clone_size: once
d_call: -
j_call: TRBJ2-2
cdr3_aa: CASSRTDTANTGELFF
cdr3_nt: TGCGCCAGCAGCCGTACCGATACCGCGAACACCGGGGAGCTGTTTTTT

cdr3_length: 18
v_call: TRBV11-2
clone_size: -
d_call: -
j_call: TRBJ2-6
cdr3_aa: CASSSPRGGGPGANVLTF
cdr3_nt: TGTGCCAGCAGCTCCCCACGAGGGGGGGGACCCGGGGCCAACGTCCTGACTTTC

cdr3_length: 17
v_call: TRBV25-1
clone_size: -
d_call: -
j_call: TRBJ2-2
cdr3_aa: CASSDVGTGRTTGELFF
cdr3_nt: TGTGCCAGCAGTGATGTGGGCACCGGAAGAACTACCGGGGAGCTGTTTTTT

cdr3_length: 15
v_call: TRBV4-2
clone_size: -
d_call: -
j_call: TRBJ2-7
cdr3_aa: CASSQWYQGNYEQYF
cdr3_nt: TGTGCCAGCAGCCAATGGTACCAGGGAAACTACGAGCAGTACTTC

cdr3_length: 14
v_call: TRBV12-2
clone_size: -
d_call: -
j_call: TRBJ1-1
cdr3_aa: CASRGMAGLTEAFF
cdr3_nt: TGTGCAAGTCGTGGTATGGCAGGGTTAACTGAAGCTTTCTTT

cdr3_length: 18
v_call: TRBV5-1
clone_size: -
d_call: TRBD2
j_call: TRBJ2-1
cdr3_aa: CASSYSGRARISYNEQFF
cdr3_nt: TGCGCCAGCAGCTATAGCGGGAGGGCCAGGATCTCCTACAATGAGCAGTTCTTC

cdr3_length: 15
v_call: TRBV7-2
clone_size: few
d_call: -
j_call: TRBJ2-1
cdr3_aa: CASSYRQGLYNEQFF
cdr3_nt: TGTGCCAGCAGCTATCGGCAGGGCCTATACAATGAGCAGTTCTTC

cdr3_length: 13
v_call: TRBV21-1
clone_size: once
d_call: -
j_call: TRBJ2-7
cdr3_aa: CASNGTDFYEQYF
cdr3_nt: TGTGCCAGCAACGGGACGGACTTCTACGAGCAGTACTTC

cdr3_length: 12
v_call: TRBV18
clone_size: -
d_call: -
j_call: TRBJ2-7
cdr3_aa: CASSPGLGEQYF
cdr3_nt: TGTGCCAGCTCACCGGGCTTGGGCGAGCAGTACTTC

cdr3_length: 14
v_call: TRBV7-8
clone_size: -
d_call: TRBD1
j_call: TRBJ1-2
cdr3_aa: CASSLGPGGDGYTF
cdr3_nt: TGTGCCAGCAGCTTAGGCCCAGGGGGCGATGGCTACACCTTC

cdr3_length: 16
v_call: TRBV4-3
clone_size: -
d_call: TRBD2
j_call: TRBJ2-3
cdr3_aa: CASSQAGTSGRGTQYF
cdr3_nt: TGCGCCAGCAGCCAAGCCGGGACTAGCGGGAGGGGTACGCAGTATTTT

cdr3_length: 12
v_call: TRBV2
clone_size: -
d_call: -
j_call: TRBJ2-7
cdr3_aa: CASSEASYEQYF
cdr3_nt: TGTGCCAGCAGTGAAGCCTCATACGAGCAGTACTTC

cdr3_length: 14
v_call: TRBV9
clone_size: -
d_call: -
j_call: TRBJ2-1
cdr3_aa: CASSTSSTEKEQFF
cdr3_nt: TGTGCCAGCAGCACCTCATCCACTGAGAAGGAGCAGTTCTTC

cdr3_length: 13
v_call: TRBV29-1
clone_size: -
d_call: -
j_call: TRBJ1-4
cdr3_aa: CSVEAPGFEKLFF
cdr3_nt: TGCAGCGTTGAGGCCCCGGGGTTTGAAAAACTGTTTTTT

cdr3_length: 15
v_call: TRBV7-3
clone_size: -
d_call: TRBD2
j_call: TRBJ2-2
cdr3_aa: CASSPASGTTGELFF
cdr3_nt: TGTGCCAGCAGCCCCGCTAGCGGGACAACCGGGGAGCTGTTTTTT

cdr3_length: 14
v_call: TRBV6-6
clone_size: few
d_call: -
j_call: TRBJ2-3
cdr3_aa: CASNGQLGTDTQYF
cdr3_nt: TGTGCCAGCAACGGACAGCTCGGGACAGATACGCAGTATTTT

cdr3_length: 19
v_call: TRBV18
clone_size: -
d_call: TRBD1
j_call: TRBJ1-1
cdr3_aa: CASSPLAKSSDRPGVGAFF
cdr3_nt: TGTGCCAGCTCACCATTAGCTAAAAGTTCGGACAGGCCTGGCGTCGGTGCTTTCTTT

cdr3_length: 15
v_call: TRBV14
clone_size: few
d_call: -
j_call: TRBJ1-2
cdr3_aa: CASSQARDGGDGYTF
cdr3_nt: TGTGCCAGCAGCCAAGCGAGGGACGGTGGAGATGGCTACACCTTC

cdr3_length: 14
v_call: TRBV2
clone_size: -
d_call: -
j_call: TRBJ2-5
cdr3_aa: CASSEVGARETQYF
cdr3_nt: TGTGCCAGCAGTGAGGTCGGGGCTAGGGAGACCCAGTACTTC

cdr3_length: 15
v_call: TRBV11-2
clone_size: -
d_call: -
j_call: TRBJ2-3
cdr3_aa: CASSFGRRGTDTQYF
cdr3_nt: TGTGCCAGCAGCTTCGGGCGTCGGGGGACAGATACGCAGTATTTT